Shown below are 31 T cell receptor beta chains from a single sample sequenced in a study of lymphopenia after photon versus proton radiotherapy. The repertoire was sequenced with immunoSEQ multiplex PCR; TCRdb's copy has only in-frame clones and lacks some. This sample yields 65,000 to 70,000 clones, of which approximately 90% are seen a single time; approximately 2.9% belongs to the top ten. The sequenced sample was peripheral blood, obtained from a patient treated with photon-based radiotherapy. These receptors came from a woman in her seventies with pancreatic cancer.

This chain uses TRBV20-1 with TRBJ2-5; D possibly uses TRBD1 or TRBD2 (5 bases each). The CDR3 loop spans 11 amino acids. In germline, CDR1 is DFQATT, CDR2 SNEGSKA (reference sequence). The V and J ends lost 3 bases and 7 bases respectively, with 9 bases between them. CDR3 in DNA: TGCAGTGCTAGTACTGGGGGGACCCAGTACTTC. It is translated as CSASTGGTQYF.

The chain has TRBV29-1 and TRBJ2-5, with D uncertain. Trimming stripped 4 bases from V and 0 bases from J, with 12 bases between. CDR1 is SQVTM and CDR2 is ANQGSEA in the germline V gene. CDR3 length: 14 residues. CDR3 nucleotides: TGCAGCGTTGTCCCTACACCGTACCAAGAGACCCAGTACTTC. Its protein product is CSVVPTPYQETQYF.

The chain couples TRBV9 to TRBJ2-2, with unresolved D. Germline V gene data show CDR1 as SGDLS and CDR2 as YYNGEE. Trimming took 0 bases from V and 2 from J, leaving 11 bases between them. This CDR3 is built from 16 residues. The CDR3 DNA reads TGTGCCAGCAGCGTAGACCCAGGTATTAACACCGGGGAGCTGTTTTTT. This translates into CASSVDPGINTGELFF.

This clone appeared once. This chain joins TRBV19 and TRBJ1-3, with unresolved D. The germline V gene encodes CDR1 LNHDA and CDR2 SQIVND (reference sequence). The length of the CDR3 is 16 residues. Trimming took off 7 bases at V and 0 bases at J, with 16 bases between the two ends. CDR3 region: CASTKSPTLSGNTIYF. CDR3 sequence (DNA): TGTGCCAGTACCAAGTCGCCCACGCTCTCTGGAAACACCATATATTTT. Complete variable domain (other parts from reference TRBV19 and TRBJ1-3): DGGITQSPKYLFRKEGQNVTLSCEQNLNHDAMYWYRQDPGQGLRLIYYSQIVNDFQKGDIAEGYSVSREKKESFPLTVTSAQKNPTAFYLCASTKSPTLSGNTIYFGEGSWLTVV.

CDR3 sequence: CASSPSGHGGYEQYF. The DNA for the CDR3 is TGTGCCAGCTCACCCTCGGGACACGGAGGCTACGAGCAGTACTTC. The rearrangement uses TRBV18 and TRBJ2-7, with D possibly being TRBD1 (6 bases). V lost 3 bases, J lost 3 bases, and 15 bases lay in between. CDR1 and CDR2 from the germline V gene are KGHSH and LQKENI. The CDR3 has 15 amino acids.

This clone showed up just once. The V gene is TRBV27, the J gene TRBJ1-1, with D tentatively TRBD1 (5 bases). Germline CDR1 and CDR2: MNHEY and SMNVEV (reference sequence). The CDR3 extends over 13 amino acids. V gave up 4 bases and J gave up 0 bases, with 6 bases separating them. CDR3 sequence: CASSWGMNTEAFF. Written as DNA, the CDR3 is TGTGCCAGCAGTTGGGGGATGAACACTGAAGCTTTCTTT.

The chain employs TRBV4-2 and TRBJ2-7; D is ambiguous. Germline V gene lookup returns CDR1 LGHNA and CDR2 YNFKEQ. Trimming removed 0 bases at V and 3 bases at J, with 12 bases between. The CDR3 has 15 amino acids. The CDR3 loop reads CASSQDRMDHYEQYF. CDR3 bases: TGTGCCAGCAGCCAAGATCGAATGGACCACTACGAGCAGTACTTC.

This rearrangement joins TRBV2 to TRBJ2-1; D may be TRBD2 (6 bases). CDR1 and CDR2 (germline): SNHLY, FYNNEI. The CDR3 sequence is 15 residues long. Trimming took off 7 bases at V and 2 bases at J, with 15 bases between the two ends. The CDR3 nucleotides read TGTGCCAGCACCCCGCAGCGGACTACCTACAATGAGCAGTTCTTC. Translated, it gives CASTPQRTTYNEQFF.

CDR3 nucleotide sequence: TGTGCCAGTAGTGCCGGACAGGGTGGTTCACGGCCCCAGCATTTT. Its translation: CASSAGQGGSRPQHF. The J gene is TRBJ1-5, the V gene TRBV19; 8 nucleotides agree with TRBD1. Unmatched junction bases numbered 12, after V lost 5 bases and J lost 9 bases. Per the germline V gene, CDR1 is LNHDA and CDR2 is SQIVND (reference sequence). CDR3 size: 15 residues.

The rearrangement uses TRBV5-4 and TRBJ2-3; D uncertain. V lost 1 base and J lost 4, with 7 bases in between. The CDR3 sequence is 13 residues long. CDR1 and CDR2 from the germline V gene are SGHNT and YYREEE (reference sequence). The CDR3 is CASSLLTPDTQYF. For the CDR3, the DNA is TGTGCCAGCAGCTTGTTAACCCCAGATACGCAGTATTTT.

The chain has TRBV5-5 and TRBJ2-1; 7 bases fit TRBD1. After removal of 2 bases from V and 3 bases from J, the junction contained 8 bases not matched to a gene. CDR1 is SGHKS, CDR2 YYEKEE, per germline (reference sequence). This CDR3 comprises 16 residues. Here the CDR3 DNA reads TGTGCCAGCAGCTTAGCCGGGACAGCTCTCTACAATGAGCAGTTCTTC. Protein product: CASSLAGTALYNEQFF.

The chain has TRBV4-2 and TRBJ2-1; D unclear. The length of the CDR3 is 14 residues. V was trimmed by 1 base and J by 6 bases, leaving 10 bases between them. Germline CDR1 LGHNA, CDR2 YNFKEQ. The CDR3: CASSQVAESNEQFF. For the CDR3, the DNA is TGTGCCAGCAGCCAAGTCGCCGAAAGCAATGAGCAGTTCTTC.

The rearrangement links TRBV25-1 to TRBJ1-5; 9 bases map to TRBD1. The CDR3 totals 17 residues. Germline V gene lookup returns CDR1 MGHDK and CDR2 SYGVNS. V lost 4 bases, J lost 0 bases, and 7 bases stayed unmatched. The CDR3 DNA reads TGTGCCAGCAGTGCCGCGACAGGGGGGAATAGCAATCAGCCCCAGCATTTT. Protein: CASSAATGGNSNQPQHF.

The DNA of the CDR3 is TGCAGCGTTATCGATGTGGATACGCAGTATTTT. It specifies CSVIDVDTQYF. This chain links TRBV29-1 with TRBJ2-3; D is ambiguous. Trimming pared 5 bases from V and 6 bases from J, leaving 9 bases between. This CDR3 spans 11 amino acids. Germline V CDR1 and CDR2: SQVTM, ANQGSEA.

CDR3 in DNA: TGTGCCAGCACAACCAACCCAGGGAAGACGGGCGAGCAGTACTTC. The encoded protein is CASTTNPGKTGEQYF. The chain is built from TRBV6-1 and TRBJ2-7; tentative D call: TRBD1 (5 bases). The CDR3 runs 15 residues. Looked up from germline, CDR1 is MNHNS and CDR2 is SASEGT. The V and J ends lost 7 bases and 6 bases respectively, with 22 bases between them.

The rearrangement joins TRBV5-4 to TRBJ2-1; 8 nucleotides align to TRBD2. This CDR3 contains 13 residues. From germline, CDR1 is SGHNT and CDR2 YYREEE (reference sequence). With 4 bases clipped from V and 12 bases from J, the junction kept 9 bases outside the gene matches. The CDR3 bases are TGTGCCAGCAGCAAACCGGGACTAGTGGGGCAGTTCTTC. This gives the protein CASSKPGLVGQFF.

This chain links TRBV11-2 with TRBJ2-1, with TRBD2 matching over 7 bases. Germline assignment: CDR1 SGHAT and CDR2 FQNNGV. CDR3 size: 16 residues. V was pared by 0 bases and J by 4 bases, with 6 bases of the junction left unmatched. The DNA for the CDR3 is TGTGCCAGCAGCTTAGATGGAAGCGGGGAGTACAATGAGCAGTTCTTC. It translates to CASSLDGSGEYNEQFF.

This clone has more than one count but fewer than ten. DNA for the CDR3: TGCGCCAGCAGCCAAGATATAGAGACTAGCGGGAGAGGGGAGCTGTTTTTT. Translation: CASSQDIETSGRGELFF. The genes are TRBV4-3 and TRBJ2-2, with 12 bases lining up with TRBD2. CDR1 LGHNA and CDR2 YSLEER come from the germline V gene. The length of the CDR3 is 17 residues. After removal of 0 bases from V and 8 bases from J, the junction contained 7 bases not matched to a gene.

CDR3 nucleotides: TGTGCCACCAGCAGGACGAGGGACACGTACTACGAGCAGTACTTC. Translated, it gives CATSRTRDTYYEQYF. This chain connects TRBV15 to TRBJ2-7, with D maybe TRBD1 (6 bases). The V end was cut by 3 bases, the J end by 3 bases, with 15 bases between. Germline V gives CDR1 LNHNV, CDR2 YYDKDF (reference sequence). The length of the CDR3 is 15 residues.

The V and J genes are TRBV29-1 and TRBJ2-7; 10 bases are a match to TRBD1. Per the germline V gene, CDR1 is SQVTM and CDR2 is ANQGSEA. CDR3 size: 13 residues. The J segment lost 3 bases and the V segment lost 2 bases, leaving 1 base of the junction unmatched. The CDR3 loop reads CSVERTGGYEQYF. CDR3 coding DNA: TGCAGCGTTGAAAGGACAGGGGGCTACGAGCAGTACTTC.

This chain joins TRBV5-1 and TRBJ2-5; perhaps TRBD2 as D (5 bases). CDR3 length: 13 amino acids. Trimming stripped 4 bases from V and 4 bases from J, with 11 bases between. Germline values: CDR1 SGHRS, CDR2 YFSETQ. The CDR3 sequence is CASSAGMRETQYF. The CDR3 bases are TGCGCCAGCAGCGCCGGGATGCGAGAGACCCAGTACTTC. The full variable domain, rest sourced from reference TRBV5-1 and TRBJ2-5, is KAGVTQTPRYLIKTRGQQVTLSCSPISGHRSVSWYQQTPGQGLQFLFEYFSETQRNKGNFPGRFSGRQFSNSRSEMNVSTLELGDSALYLCASSAGMRETQYFGPGTRLLVL.

CDR3 coding DNA: TGTGCCAGCAGCTTCAGGGACACCGGGGAGCTGTTTTTT. The encoded protein is CASSFRDTGELFF. The V call is TRBV7-9, the J call TRBJ2-2; perhaps TRBD1 as D (5 bases). Germline CDR1 is SEHNR and CDR2 is FQNEAQ (reference sequence). The CDR3 extends over 13 amino acids. Trimming took off 3 bases at V and 3 bases at J, with 5 bases between the two ends. The full variable domain, completed using reference TRBV7-9 and TRBJ2-2, is DTGVSQNPRHKITKRGQNVTFRCDPISEHNRLYWYRQTLGQGPEFLTYFQNEAQLEKSRLLSDRFSAERPKGSFSTLEIQRTEQGDSAMYLCASSFRDTGELFFGEGSRLTVL.

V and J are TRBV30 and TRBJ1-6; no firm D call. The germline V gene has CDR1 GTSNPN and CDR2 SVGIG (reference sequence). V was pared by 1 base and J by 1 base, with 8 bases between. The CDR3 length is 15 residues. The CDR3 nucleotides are TGTGCCTGGAGTGAGTTTGGGTCCTATAATTCACCCCTCCACTTT. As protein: CAWSEFGSYNSPLHF.

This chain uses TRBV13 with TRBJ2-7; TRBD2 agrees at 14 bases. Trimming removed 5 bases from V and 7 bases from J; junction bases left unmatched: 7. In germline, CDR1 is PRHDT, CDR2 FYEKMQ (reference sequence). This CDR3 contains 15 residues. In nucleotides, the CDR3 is TGTGCCAGCAGCCCGAGACTAGCGGGAGGGGGAGAGCAGTACTTC. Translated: CASSPRLAGGGEQYF.

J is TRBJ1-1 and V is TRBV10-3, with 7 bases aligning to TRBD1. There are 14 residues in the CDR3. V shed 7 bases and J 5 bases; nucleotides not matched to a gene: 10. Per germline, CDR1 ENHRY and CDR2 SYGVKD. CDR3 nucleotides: TGTGCCATCACCCCAGGGGGGTTAAGTACTGAAGCTTTCTTT. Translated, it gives CAITPGGLSTEAFF.

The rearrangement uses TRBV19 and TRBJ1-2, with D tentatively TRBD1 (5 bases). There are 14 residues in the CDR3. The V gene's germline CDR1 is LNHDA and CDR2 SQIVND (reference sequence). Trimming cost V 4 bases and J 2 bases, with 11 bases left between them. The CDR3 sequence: CASSTRDRNYGYTF. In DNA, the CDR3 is TGTGCCAGTAGTACCAGGGACCGAAACTATGGCTACACCTTC.

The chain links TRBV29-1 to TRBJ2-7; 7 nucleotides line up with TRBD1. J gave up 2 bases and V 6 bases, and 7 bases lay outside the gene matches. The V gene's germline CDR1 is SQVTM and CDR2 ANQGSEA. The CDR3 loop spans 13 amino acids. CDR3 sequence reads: CSVGTVLPYEQYF. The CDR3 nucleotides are TGCAGCGTCGGGACAGTTCTTCCCTACGAGCAGTACTTC.

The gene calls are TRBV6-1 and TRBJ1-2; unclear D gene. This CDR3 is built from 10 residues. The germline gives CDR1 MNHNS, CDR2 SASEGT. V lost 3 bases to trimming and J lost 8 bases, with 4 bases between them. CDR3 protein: CASSDEGYTF. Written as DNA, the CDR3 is TGTGCCAGCAGTGATGAGGGCTACACCTTC.

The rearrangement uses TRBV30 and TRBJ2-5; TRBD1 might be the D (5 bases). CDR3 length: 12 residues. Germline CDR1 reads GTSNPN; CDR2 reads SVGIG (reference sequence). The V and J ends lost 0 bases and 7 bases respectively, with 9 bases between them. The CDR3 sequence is CAWSVSRGTQYF. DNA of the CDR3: TGTGCCTGGAGTGTATCTAGGGGGACCCAGTACTTC.

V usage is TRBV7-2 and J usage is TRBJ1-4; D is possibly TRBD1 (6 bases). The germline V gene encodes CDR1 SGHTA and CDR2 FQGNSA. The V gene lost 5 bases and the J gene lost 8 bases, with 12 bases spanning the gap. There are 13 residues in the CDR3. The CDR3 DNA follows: TGTGCCAGCAGCCACAGGGTTAGGGAAAAACTGTTTTTT. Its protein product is CASSHRVREKLFF.

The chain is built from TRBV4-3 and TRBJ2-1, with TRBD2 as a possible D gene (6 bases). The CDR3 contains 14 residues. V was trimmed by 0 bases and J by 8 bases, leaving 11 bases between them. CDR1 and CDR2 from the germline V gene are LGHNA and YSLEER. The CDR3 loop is CASSQEGGVDEQFF. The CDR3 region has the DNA TGCGCCAGCAGCCAAGAAGGAGGGGTCGATGAGCAGTTCTTC.